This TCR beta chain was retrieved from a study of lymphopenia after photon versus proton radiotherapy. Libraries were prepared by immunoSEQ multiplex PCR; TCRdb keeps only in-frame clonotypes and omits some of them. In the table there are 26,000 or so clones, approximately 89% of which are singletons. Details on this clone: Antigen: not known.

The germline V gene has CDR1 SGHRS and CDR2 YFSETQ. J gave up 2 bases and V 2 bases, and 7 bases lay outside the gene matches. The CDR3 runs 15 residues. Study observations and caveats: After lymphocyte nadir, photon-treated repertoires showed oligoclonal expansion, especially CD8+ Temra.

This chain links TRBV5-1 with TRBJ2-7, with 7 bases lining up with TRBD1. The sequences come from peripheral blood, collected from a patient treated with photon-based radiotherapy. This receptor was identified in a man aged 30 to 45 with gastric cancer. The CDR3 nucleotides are TGCGCCAGCAGCTTTACCGGGGACAGAGCCTACGAGCAGTACTTC. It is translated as CASSFTGDRAYEQYF.